The clone carrying this T cell receptor (beta chain) was seen just once. Its antigen is not identified. This entry comes from a study of cytomegalovirus exposure and HLA in healthy donors. Looking at the study overall: A data release that came early held 75 million to 85 million unique TCRs from HLA-typed donors. Of the donors genotyped, approximately 400 in all, around 76% fell in the Caucasian-associated ancestry cluster. Study-wide findings and caveats: Researchers catalogued under 200 TCR beta chains as cytomegalovirus-associated.

The study ran its PCR with 60 Vbeta and 13 Jbeta primers. Libraries were prepared by immunoSEQ multiplex PCR; TCRdb keeps only in-frame clonotypes and omits some of them. The repertoire includes tens of thousands of clones, roughly 72% of them detected once, and approximately 5.8% sits in the top ten. The receptor was derived from a man aged 50-60 years in good health and CMV-seronegative. Specimen: PBMCs.

The chain's CDR3 is CASSPTLAGSTDTQYF. CDR3 bases: TGTGCCAGCAGCCCGACACTAGCGGGGAGCACAGATACGCAGTATTTT. V is TRBV7-8 and J is TRBJ2-3; TRBD2 matches 10 bases. The CDR3 extends over 16 amino acids. Unmatched junction bases numbered 5, after V lost 5 bases and J lost 0 bases. The germline V gene has CDR1 SGHVS and CDR2 FQNEAQ.